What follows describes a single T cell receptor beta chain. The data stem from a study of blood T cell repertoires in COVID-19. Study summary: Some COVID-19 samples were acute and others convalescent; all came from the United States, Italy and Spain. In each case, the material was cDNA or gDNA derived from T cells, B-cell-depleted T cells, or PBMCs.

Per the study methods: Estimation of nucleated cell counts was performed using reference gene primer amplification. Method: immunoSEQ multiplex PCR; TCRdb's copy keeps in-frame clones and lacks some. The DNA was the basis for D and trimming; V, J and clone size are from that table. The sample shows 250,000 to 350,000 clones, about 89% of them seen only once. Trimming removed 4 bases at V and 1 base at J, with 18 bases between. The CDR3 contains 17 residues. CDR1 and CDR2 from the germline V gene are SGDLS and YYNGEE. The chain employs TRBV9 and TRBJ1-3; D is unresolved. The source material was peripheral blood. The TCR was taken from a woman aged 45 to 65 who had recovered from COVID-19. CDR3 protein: CASSRDASERSGNTIYF. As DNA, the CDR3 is TGTGCCAGCAGCCGGGATGCGAGCGAGAGGTCTGGAAACACCATATATTTT. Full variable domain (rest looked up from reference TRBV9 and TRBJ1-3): DSGVTQTPKHLITATGQRVTLRCSPRSGDLSVYWYQQSLDQGLQFLIQYYNGEERAKGNILERFSAQQFPDLHSELNLSSLELGDSALYFCASSRDASERSGNTIYFGEGSWLTVV.